The T cell receptor (beta chain) described here comes from a study of metastatic and nonmetastatic thyroid tumors (dated by TCRdb to the early 2020s). Background on the whole study: The researchers compared repertoires between peripheral blood samples and tumor or nodule tissue samples from patients with malignant or benign thyroid disease. Points the paper makes about the study in general: In both blood and tumor samples, TCR beta diversity was reported to be significantly higher in malignant tumors than in benign nodules.

This clone is considered medium-sized (0.01 to 0.1%). Its antigen remains undetermined. No much larger clone exists at a distance of one base, and base qualities are not known. Measured from the cysteine to the phenylalanine, the CDR3 is 15 residues long. Just CDR3 DNA is preserved here, 45 bases in frame from base 1. Taken from the germline V gene, the CDR1 and CDR2 loops are KGHDR and SFDVKD. Trimming leaves V shorter by 3 bases and J shorter by 5 bases, with the junction holding 5 bases beyond the gene matches. No treatment had been received by any patient before thyroid surgery. Using T-cell receptor beta sequencing, the study looked back at clinical samples from patients collected from 2012 to 2018. Libraries were built with PCR. The instrument was an Illumina HiSeq 4000. The TCR beta-chain CDR3 region of each patient was profiled by high-throughput sequencing. The authors' pipeline ran thus. CDR3 differences across clinicopathological groups were used to build a classifier for discriminating distant-metastatic papillary thyroid cancer patients. Repertoire diversity was assessed with the Shannon index, and tumor-blood repertoire similarity with the Morisita-Horn index. Using fastp at Q25 and MiXCR, TCRdb reprocessed the public reads and kept productive beta chains. TCRdb's processing, not the authors' own work, is the source of the V and J calls. The sample table lists 8,000 to 9,000 clones, around 28% of them with a count of one. Jointly, the top ten make up less than 15% of the sample.

Sequenced sample: adjacent normal tissue. The clonotype originates from a female donor with papillary thyroid cancer or a benign thyroid nodule (not recorded which). Some clones in this sample may be carry-over from other donors' samples. The rearrangement combines TRBV24-1 with TRBJ1-1, and 10 bases in between align with TRBD1. CDR3 region: CATSDTGTGATEAFF. The nucleotide sequence reads as follows: TGTGCCACCAGTGATACCGGGACAGGGGCTACTGAAGCTTTCTTT.